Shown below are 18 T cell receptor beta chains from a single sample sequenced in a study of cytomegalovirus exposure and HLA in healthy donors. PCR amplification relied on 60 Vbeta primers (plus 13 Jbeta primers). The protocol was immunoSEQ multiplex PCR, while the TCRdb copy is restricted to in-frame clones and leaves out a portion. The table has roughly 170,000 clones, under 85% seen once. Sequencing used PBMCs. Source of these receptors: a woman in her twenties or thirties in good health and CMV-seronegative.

The CDR3 DNA reads as TGCGCCAGCAGCTTGGTGGAGGGAACAAACACTGAAGCTTTCTTT. This codes for CASSLVEGTNTEAFF. This rearrangement joins TRBV5-1 to TRBJ1-1; no firm D call. V was clipped by 0 bases and J by 2 bases, with 11 bases between them. Germline loops: CDR1 SGHRS, CDR2 YFSETQ. This CDR3 comprises 15 residues.

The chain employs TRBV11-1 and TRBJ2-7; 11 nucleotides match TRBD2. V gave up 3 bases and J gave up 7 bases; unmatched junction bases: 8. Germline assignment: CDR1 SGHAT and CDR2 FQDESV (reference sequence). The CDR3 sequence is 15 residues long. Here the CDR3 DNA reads TGTGCCAGCAGCTTTGGTAGCGGGAGGGCCCAGGAGCAGTACTTC. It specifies CASSFGSGRAQEQYF.

The chain's CDR3 is CVAGGDYEQYF. The CDR3 coding sequence is TGCGTAGCAGGGGGTGACTACGAGCAGTACTTC. This chain joins TRBV29-1 and TRBJ2-7; 7 nucleotides line up with TRBD1. Germline CDR1 is SQVTM and CDR2 is ANQGSEA. This CDR3 contains 11 residues.

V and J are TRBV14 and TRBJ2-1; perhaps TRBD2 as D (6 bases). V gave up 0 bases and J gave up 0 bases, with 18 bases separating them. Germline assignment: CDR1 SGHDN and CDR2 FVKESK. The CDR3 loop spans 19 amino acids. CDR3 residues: CASSQDRGVAISSYNEQFF. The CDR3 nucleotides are TGTGCCAGCAGCCAAGATCGCGGGGTAGCTATAAGCTCCTACAATGAGCAGTTCTTC. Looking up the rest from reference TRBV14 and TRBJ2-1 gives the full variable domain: EAGVTQFPSHSVIEKGQTVTLRCDPISGHDNLYWYRRVMGKEIKFLLHFVKESKQDESGMPNNRFLAERTGGTYSTLKVQPAELEDSGVYFCASSQDRGVAISSYNEQFFGPGTRLTVL.

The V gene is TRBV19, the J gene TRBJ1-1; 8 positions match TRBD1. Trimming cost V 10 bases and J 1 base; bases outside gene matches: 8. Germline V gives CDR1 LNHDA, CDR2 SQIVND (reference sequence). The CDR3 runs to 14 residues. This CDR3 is CATIRGRGNTEAFF. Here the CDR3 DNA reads TGTGCCACCATCAGGGGGCGTGGGAACACTGAAGCTTTCTTT.

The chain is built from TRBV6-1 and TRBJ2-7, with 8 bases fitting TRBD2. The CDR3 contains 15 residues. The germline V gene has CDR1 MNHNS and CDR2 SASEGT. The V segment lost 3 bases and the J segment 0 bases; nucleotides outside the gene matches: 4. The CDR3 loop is CASSDFSGISYEQYF. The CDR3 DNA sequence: TGTGCCAGCAGTGACTTTAGCGGGATCTCCTACGAGCAGTACTTC.

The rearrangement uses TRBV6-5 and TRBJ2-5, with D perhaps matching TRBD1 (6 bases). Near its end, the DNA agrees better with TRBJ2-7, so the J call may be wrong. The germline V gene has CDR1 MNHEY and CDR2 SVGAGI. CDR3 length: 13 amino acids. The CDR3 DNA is TGTGCCAGCAGGACACAGGGTACCAACGAGCAGTACTTC. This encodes CASRTQGTNEQYF.

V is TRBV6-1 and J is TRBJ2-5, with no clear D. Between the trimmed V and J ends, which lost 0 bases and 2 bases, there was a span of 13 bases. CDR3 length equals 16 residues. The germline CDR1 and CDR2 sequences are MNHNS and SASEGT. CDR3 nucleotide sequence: TGTGCCAGCAGTGAAGCGCGCCGTGGAGTACAAGAGACCCAGTACTTC. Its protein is CASSEARRGVQETQYF.

The CDR3, as DNA: TGTGCCACCAGCAGAGGAAACAGGAACACTGAAGCTTTCTTT. It codes for CATSRGNRNTEAFF. This sequence joins TRBV15 and TRBJ1-1; D is ambiguous. The V end lost 1 base, the J end lost 1 base, and 7 bases lay between the germline ends. The CDR3 is made up of 14 amino acids. CDR1 is LNHNV and CDR2 is YYDKDF in the germline V gene (reference sequence).

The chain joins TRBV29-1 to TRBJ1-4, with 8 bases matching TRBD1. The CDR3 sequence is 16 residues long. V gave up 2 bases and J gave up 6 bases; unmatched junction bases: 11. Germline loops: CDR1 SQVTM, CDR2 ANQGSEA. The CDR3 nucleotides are TGCAGCGTTGAATTAGGGACAGGCAATAATTATGAAAAACTGTTTTTT. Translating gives CSVELGTGNNYEKLFF.

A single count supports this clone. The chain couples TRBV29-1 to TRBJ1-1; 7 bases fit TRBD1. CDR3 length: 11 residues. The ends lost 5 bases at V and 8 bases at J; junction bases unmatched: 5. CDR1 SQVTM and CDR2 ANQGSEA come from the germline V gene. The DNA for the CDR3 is TGCAGCGTTCAAGGGGGCCCCGAAGCTTTCTTT. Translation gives CSVQGGPEAFF.

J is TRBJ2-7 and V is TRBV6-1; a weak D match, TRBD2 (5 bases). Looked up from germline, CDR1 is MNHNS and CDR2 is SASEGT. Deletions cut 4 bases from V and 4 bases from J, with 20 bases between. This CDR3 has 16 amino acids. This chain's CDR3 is CASSVPLTTKRYEQYF. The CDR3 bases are TGTGCCAGCAGTGTCCCCTTAACCACGAAGCGGTACGAGCAGTACTTC.

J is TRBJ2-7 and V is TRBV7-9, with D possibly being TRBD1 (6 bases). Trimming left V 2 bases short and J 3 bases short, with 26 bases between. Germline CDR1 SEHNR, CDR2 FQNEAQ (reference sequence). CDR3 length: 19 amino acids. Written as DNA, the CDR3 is TGTGCCAGCAGCTTACAGCCCTCTCAGGGGTCGAAAGGGGGCTACGAGCAGTACTTC. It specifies CASSLQPSQGSKGGYEQYF. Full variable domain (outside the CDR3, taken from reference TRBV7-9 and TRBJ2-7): DTGVSQNPRHKITKRGQNVTFRCDPISEHNRLYWYRQTLGQGPEFLTYFQNEAQLEKSRLLSDRFSAERPKGSFSTLEIQRTEQGDSAMYLCASSLQPSQGSKGGYEQYFGPGTRLTVT.

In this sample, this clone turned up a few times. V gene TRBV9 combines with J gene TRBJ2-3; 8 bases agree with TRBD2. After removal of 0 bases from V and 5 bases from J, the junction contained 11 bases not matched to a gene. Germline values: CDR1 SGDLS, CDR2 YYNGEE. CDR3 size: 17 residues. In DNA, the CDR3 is TGTGCCAGCAGCGTAGTCGGTAGCGGGGCGTCTGGAGATACGCAGTATTTT. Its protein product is CASSVVGSGASGDTQYF.

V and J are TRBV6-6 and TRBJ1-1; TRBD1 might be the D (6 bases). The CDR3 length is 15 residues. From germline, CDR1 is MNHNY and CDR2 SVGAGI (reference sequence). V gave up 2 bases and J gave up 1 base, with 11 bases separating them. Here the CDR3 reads CASSYKGGSNTEAFF. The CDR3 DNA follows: TGTGCCAGCAGTTACAAGGGGGGGTCGAACACTGAAGCTTTCTTT.

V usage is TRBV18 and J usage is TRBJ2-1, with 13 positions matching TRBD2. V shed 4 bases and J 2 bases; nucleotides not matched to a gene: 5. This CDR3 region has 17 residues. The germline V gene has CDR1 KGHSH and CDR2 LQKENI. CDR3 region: CASSLTSGRAPYNEQFF. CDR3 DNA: TGTGCCAGCTCACTCACTAGCGGGAGGGCCCCCTACAATGAGCAGTTCTTC.

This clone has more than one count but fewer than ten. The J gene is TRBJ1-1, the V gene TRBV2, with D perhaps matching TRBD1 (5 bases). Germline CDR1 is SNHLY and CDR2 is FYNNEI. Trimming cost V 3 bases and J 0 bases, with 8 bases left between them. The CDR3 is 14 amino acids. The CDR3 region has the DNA TGTGCCAGCAGTGATATGGACATGAACACTGAAGCTTTCTTT. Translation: CASSDMDMNTEAFF.

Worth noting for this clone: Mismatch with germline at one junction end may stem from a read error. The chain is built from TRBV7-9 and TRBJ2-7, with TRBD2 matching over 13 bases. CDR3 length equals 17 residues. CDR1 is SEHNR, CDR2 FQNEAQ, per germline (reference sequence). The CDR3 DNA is TGTTCCAGCAGCTTCACTAGCGGGGGGGCCCCCTCCTACGAGCAGTACTTC. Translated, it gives CSSSFTSGGAPSYEQYF.